These 32 T cell receptor beta chains originate from one sample sequenced in a study of OX40 agonist ivuxolimab in advanced cancers. Only in-frame clones appear in the TCRdb table, and some are missing; sequencing was by immunoSEQ multiplex PCR. The table includes 45,000 to 70,000 clones, 85% to 90% detected once. Sample: CD4+ or CD8+ T cells sorted from blood, taken in a trial of the OX40 agonist ivuxolimab. These receptors all stem from an adult with an advanced solid tumor such as melanoma, head and neck, liver or kidney cancer.

The CDR3: CASSLGGVDNEQFF. CDR3 coding DNA: TGCGCCAGCAGCCTGGGAGGGGTCGACAATGAGCAGTTCTTC. The chain joins TRBV5-1 to TRBJ2-1, with 7 nucleotides matching TRBD2. Looked up from germline, CDR1 is SGHRS and CDR2 is YFSETQ. The CDR3 covers 14 residues. V gave up 4 bases and J gave up 5 bases; unmatched junction bases: 6.

DNA of the CDR3: TGTGCCAGCTCGAGGGCTGGACAGGGTGCAGAGACCCAGTACTTC. It yields the protein CASSRAGQGAETQYF. This rearrangement joins TRBV18 to TRBJ2-5; 8 bases line up with TRBD1. Germline loops: CDR1 KGHSH, CDR2 LQKENI. The length of the CDR3 is 15 residues. V was clipped by 6 bases and J by 4 bases; unmatched bases: 10. The whole variable domain, filled in from reference TRBV18 and TRBJ2-5, reads NAGVMQNPRHLVRRRGQEARLRCSPMKGHSHVYWYRQLPEEGLKFMVYLQKENIIDESGMPKERFSAEFPKEGPSILRIQQVVRGDSAAYFCASSRAGQGAETQYFGPGTRLLVL.

The chain is built from TRBV6-5 and TRBJ1-1, with D unresolved. V was clipped by 3 bases and J by 8 bases, with 13 bases between them. The germline CDR1 and CDR2 sequences are MNHEY and SVGAGI. The CDR3 contains 13 residues. The CDR3 protein is CASSYPPGWEAFF. The DNA for the CDR3 is TGTGCCAGCAGTTATCCCCCGGGCTGGGAAGCTTTCTTT.

This chain links TRBV2 with TRBJ1-1, with D possibly TRBD1 on 6 matching bases. Trimming shortened V by 7 bases and J by 4 bases, and 16 bases separated the two germline ends. This CDR3 is 14 amino acids long. Germline V gene sequence: CDR1 SNHLY, CDR2 FYNNEI. CDR3 bases: TGTGCCAGCATCAAAAGGGGGTCGGCCACTGAAGCTTTCTTT. Translated: CASIKRGSATEAFF.

The chain employs TRBV5-6 and TRBJ1-6; TRBD1 matches 7 bases. Germline CDR1 reads SGHDT; CDR2 reads YYEEEE. V lost 4 bases, J lost 7 bases, and 8 bases stayed unmatched. This CDR3 has 15 amino acids. CDR3 region: CASSPFGTANSPLHF. The CDR3, as DNA: TGTGCCAGCAGCCCGTTTGGGACAGCGAATTCACCCCTCCACTTT.

This chain uses TRBV2 with TRBJ1-4; the D is unclear. V was pared by 2 bases and J by 7 bases, with 14 bases between. The CDR3 runs to 15 residues. The germline gives CDR1 SNHLY, CDR2 FYNNEI. The CDR3 sequence: CASSERGRTVEKLFF. CDR3 DNA: TGTGCCAGCAGTGAACGTGGACGGACGGTTGAAAAACTGTTTTTT.

The chain links TRBV7-2 to TRBJ2-2; no firm D call. V was cut by 1 base and J by 6 bases, with 9 bases left in between. Germline lookup yields CDR1 SGHTA and CDR2 FQGNSA. The CDR3 totals 14 residues. CDR3 sequence reads: CASSLGWVAGELFF. The CDR3 DNA reads TGTGCCAGCAGCTTAGGTTGGGTGGCCGGGGAGCTGTTTTTT.

V gene TRBV6-1 combines with J gene TRBJ1-1, with no clear D. This CDR3 is 14 amino acids long. CDR1 MNHNS and CDR2 SASEGT come from the germline V gene. Trimming stripped 3 bases from V and 1 base from J, with 9 bases between. The CDR3 sequence is CASSEAWRNTEAFF. The CDR3 coding sequence is TGTGCCAGCAGTGAGGCGTGGAGGAACACTGAAGCTTTCTTT.

This sequence joins TRBV6-5 and TRBJ1-4, with D tentatively TRBD1 (5 bases). Germline CDR1 MNHEY, CDR2 SVGAGI. This CDR3 comprises 16 residues. The V end lost 6 bases, the J end lost 6 bases, and 20 bases lay between the germline ends. CDR3 sequence reads: CASSYGAGGGYEKLFF. In nucleotides, the CDR3 is TGTGCCAGCAGCTACGGGGCTGGCGGGGGTTATGAAAAACTGTTTTTT.

The rearrangement joins TRBV5-8 to TRBJ2-3; D is undetermined. The CDR3 is 16 amino acids. Trimming stripped 0 bases from V and 4 bases from J, with 15 bases between. The germline gives CDR1 SGHTS, CDR2 YDEGEE. In DNA form, the CDR3 reads TGTGCCAGCAGCTTGGTGTGGGAAAGCCGGCCAGATACGCAGTATTTT. Its translation is CASSLVWESRPDTQYF.

The V and J genes are TRBV7-2 and TRBJ2-7; 9 bases are a match to TRBD1. Trimming cost V 5 bases and J 7 bases; bases outside gene matches: 12. The CDR3 has 15 residues. Germline CDR1 reads SGHTA; CDR2 reads FQGNSA. The CDR3 sequence: CASSINRDRASEQYF. The CDR3 DNA sequence: TGTGCCAGCAGCATAAACCGGGACAGGGCATCAGAGCAGTACTTC.

By sample share, this clone is medium-sized. The chain recombines TRBV11-2 with TRBJ1-2; D is undetermined. This CDR3 comprises 14 residues. Germline CDR1 SGHAT, CDR2 FQNNGV. Trimming removed 1 base at V and 0 bases at J, with 6 bases between. The CDR3 coding sequence is TGTGCCAGCAGCTTAGTGGATACTAACTATGGCTACACCTTC. Encoded protein: CASSLVDTNYGYTF.

The J gene is TRBJ2-1, the V gene TRBV27; 7 bases align to TRBD2. The CDR3 contains 17 residues. CDR1 MNHEY and CDR2 SMNVEV come from the germline V gene (reference sequence). The ends lost 2 bases at V and 5 bases at J; junction bases unmatched: 12. The CDR3 is CASSLVAGRAGNNEQFF. CDR3 DNA sequence: TGTGCCAGCAGTTTAGTAGCGGGCCGGGCGGGCAACAATGAGCAGTTCTTC.

This clone was observed once. The V gene is TRBV6-5, the J gene TRBJ2-5, with D tentatively TRBD1 (6 bases). Germline V CDR1 and CDR2: MNHEY, SVGAGI. The CDR3 extends over 14 amino acids. Trimming took off 5 bases at V and 4 bases at J, with 14 bases between the two ends. Here the CDR3 reads CASSHDRRGETQYF. CDR3 bases: TGTGCCAGCAGTCACGACAGGAGAGGAGAGACCCAGTACTTC.

The V gene is TRBV4-2, the J gene TRBJ1-2; D is uncertain. Germline V lookup: CDR1 LGHNA, CDR2 YNFKEQ. The CDR3 covers 13 residues. The V and J ends lost 3 bases and 7 bases respectively, with 12 bases between them. CDR3 sequence reads: CASSQPLGSGYTF. The CDR3 nucleotides are TGTGCCAGCAGCCAGCCGCTTGGGAGTGGCTACACCTTC.

The J gene is TRBJ1-1, the V gene TRBV7-9, with D uncertain. From germline, CDR1 is SEHNR and CDR2 FQNEAQ (reference sequence). The CDR3 runs 14 residues. V dropped 4 bases and J dropped 1 base, with 10 bases sitting between them. CDR3 coding DNA: TGTGCCAGCAGCTCGCAAGGTGGGAACACTGAAGCTTTCTTT. This translates into CASSSQGGNTEAFF. Supplemented by reference TRBV7-9 and TRBJ1-1, the full variable domain reads DTGVSQNPRHKITKRGQNVTFRCDPISEHNRLYWYRQTLGQGPEFLTYFQNEAQLEKSRLLSDRFSAERPKGSFSTLEIQRTEQGDSAMYLCASSSQGGNTEAFFGQGTRLTVV.

This clone has only one observation. The chain links TRBV19 to TRBJ2-7; 11 bases line up with TRBD1. Per the germline V gene, CDR1 is LNHDA and CDR2 is SQIVND (reference sequence). The CDR3 is 15 residues long. Germline trimming cut 4 bases from V and 3 bases from J; bases unmatched to any gene: 5. CDR3 in DNA: TGTGCCAGTAGTAGCTCGGGGACAGGGGGCTACGAGCAGTACTTC. Its protein product is CASSSSGTGGYEQYF.

The CDR3, as DNA: TGCGCCAGCAGCTTGGCCTCTCGTGGCTCTGGAAACACCATATATTTT. Its translation: CASSLASRGSGNTIYF. The gene calls are TRBV5-1 and TRBJ1-3; D not certain. The V end was cut by 0 bases, the J end by 0 bases, with 10 bases between. CDR3 size: 16 residues. CDR1 is SGHRS, CDR2 YFSETQ, per germline.

Here the CDR3 reads CASSPWDGGQNTEAFF. CDR3 sequence (DNA): TGTGCCAGCAGCCCCTGGGACGGAGGTCAGAACACTGAAGCTTTCTTT. This chain links TRBV11-1 with TRBJ1-1, with D maybe TRBD1 (5 bases). Germline CDR1 SGHAT, CDR2 FQDESV (reference sequence). This CDR3 comprises 16 residues. Trimming pared 5 bases from V and 1 base from J, leaving 17 bases between.

The V call is TRBV7-6, the J call TRBJ1-1; D uncertain. CDR1 and CDR2 (germline): SGHVS, FNYEAQ. CDR3 size: 14 residues. Trimming removed 5 bases from V and 3 bases from J, with 13 bases in between. The CDR3 region has the DNA TGTGCCAGCAGCCCTCGGGCCGGAGACACTGAAGCTTTCTTT. Translated: CASSPRAGDTEAFF.

This clone appeared a few times. At one of its ends the junction is not consistent with the germline gene, which may arise from a read error. The chain recombines TRBV10-1 with TRBJ2-2; no clear D. The CDR3 totals 12 residues. Germline CDR1 is WNHNN and CDR2 is SYGVQD (reference sequence). DNA of the CDR3: TGCGCCAGTAGTGGGTACACCGGGGAGCTGTTTTTT. Protein product: CASSGYTGELFF.

V is TRBV7-2 and J is TRBJ2-7; a weak D match, TRBD2 (6 bases). This CDR3 region has 13 residues. Germline CDR1 reads SGHTA; CDR2 reads FQGNSA. The ends were cut back, 2 bases at V and 6 bases at J, with 11 bases in the middle. The CDR3 DNA sequence: TGTGCCAGCAGCTTAAAGGACTACCGCGAGCAGTACTTC. Residues: CASSLKDYREQYF.

This rearrangement joins TRBV7-2 to TRBJ1-4; D not resolved. The germline V gene encodes CDR1 SGHTA and CDR2 FQGNSA. Trimming took 7 bases from V and 5 from J, leaving 11 bases between them. CDR3 length equals 13 residues. CDR3 sequence: CASTTYRNEKLFF. Here the CDR3 DNA reads TGTGCCAGCACGACATACAGAAATGAAAAACTGTTTTTT.

This rearrangement joins TRBV9 to TRBJ1-1; D unresolved. Trimming left V 1 base short and J 5 bases short, with 12 bases between. The CDR3 sequence is 14 residues long. The germline V gene has CDR1 SGDLS and CDR2 YYNGEE. CDR3 protein: CASSVRELVTEAFF. For the CDR3, the DNA is TGTGCCAGCAGCGTACGGGAGTTGGTGACTGAAGCTTTCTTT.

The chain couples TRBV5-4 to TRBJ2-3; TRBD2 might be the D (6 bases). CDR1 and CDR2 from the germline V gene are SGHNT and YYREEE (reference sequence). V shed 4 bases and J shed 11 bases, with 20 bases lying between them. The CDR3 runs to 14 residues. Written as DNA, the CDR3 is TGTGCCAGCAGCCTCCGGACTAATCTAGGCGGGCAGTATTTT. Encoded protein: CASSLRTNLGGQYF.

The chain is built from TRBV18 and TRBJ1-1; 10 bases are a match to TRBD1. The CDR3 totals 14 residues. The germline CDR1 and CDR2 sequences are KGHSH and LQKENI. J was trimmed by 7 bases and V by 3 bases; bases with no gene match: 5. CDR3 nucleotide sequence: TGTGCCAGCTCACCTGGGACAGGGGCCTATGAAGCTTTCTTT. It specifies CASSPGTGAYEAFF.

The chain couples TRBV18 to TRBJ2-5; D is unresolved. Germline CDR1 KGHSH, CDR2 LQKENI. The V gene lost 6 bases and the J gene lost 2 bases, with 4 bases spanning the gap. CDR3 length: 11 residues. As DNA, the CDR3 is TGTGCCAGCTCGAAACAAGAGACCCAGTACTTC. It codes for CASSKQETQYF.

For this clone: This CDR3 is also generated by other DNA sequences in the sample. The chain combines TRBV18 with TRBJ2-5; D unresolved. This CDR3 is built from 13 residues. Per germline, CDR1 KGHSH and CDR2 LQKENI. The germline V and J ends were trimmed by 0 bases and 1 base, with 3 bases remaining between them. Here the CDR3 DNA reads TGTGCCAGCTCACCACCAGGCCAAGAGACCCAGTACTTC. Protein sequence: CASSPPGQETQYF.

V gene TRBV5-6 combines with J gene TRBJ1-5; D uncertain. Germline loops: CDR1 SGHDT, CDR2 YYEEEE. V was pared by 1 base and J by 2 bases, with 10 bases between. This CDR3 is 15 amino acids long. The CDR3 coding sequence is TGTGCCAGCAGCTTGTGGGGAAGGGGCAATCAGCCCCAGCATTTT. The encoded protein is CASSLWGRGNQPQHF. The whole variable domain, remainder taken from reference TRBV5-6 and TRBJ1-5, is DAGVTQSPTHLIKTRGQQVTLRCSPKSGHDTVSWYQQALGQGPQFIFQYYEEEERQRGNFPDRFSGHQFPNYSSELNVNALLLGDSALYLCASSLWGRGNQPQHFGDGTRLSIL.

The J gene is TRBJ2-3, the V gene TRBV7-3; D possibly corresponds to TRBD2 (6 bases). The V and J ends lost 1 base and 1 base respectively, with 12 bases between them. Germline V gene sequence: CDR1 SGHTA, CDR2 FQGTGA. CDR3 length equals 16 residues. CDR3 DNA sequence: TGTGCCAGCAGCTTAAACCCCGGGACTCGCACAGATACGCAGTATTTT. This sequence encodes CASSLNPGTRTDTQYF. The full variable domain, its missing parts supplied by reference TRBV7-3 and TRBJ2-3, is GAGVSQTPSNKVTEKGKYVELRCDPISGHTALYWYRQSLGQGPEFLIYFQGTGAADDSGLPNDRFFAVRPEGSVSTLKIQRTERGDSAVYLCASSLNPGTRTDTQYFGPGTRLTVL.

DNA for the CDR3: TGTGCCAGCTCACCACCAGTCCCGGGACAGGGGAGAGAGGAAAAACTGTTTTTT. Its translation: CASSPPVPGQGREEKLFF. This chain connects TRBV18 to TRBJ1-4; 10 nucleotides agree with TRBD1. The V segment lost 0 bases and the J segment 8 bases; nucleotides outside the gene matches: 12. CDR1 and CDR2 from the germline V gene are KGHSH and LQKENI. The CDR3 is made up of 18 amino acids.

V usage is TRBV6-6 and J usage is TRBJ1-2; maybe TRBD1 (5 bases). This CDR3 has 14 residues. Trimming left V 6 bases short and J 4 bases short, with 15 bases between. CDR1 and CDR2 from the germline V gene are MNHNY and SVGAGI (reference sequence). Here the CDR3 reads CASSHLTVSYGYTF. CDR3 DNA sequence: TGTGCCAGCAGCCACCTGACAGTCTCCTATGGCTACACCTTC.